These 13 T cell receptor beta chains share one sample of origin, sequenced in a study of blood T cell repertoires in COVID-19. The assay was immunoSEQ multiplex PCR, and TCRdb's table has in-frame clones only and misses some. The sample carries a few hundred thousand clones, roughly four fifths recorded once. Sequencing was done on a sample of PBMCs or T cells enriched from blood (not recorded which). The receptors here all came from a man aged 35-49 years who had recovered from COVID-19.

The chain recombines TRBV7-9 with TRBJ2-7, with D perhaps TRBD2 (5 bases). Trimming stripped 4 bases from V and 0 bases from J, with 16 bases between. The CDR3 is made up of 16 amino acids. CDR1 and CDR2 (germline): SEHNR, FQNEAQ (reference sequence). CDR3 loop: CASSSPPSGDSYEQYF. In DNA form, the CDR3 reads TGTGCCAGCAGCTCTCCGCCCTCCGGGGACTCCTACGAGCAGTACTTC.

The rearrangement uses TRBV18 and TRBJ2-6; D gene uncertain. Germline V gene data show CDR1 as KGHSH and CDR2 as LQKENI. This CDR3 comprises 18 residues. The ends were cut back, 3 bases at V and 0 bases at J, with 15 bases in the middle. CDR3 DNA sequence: TGTGCCAGCTCACCGGCAGGCGTCCTAAGCTCTGGGGCCAACGTCCTGACTTTC. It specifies CASSPAGVLSSGANVLTF. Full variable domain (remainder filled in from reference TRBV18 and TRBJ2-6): NAGVMQNPRHLVRRRGQEARLRCSPMKGHSHVYWYRQLPEEGLKFMVYLQKENIIDESGMPKERFSAEFPKEGPSILRIQQVVRGDSAAYFCASSPAGVLSSGANVLTFGAGSRLTVL.

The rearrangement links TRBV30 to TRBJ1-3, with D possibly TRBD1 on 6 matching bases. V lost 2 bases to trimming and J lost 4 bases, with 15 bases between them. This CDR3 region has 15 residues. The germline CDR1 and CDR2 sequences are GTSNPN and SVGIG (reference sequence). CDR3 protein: CAWSRLAGAGNTIYF. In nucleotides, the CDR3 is TGTGCCTGGAGTAGGTTGGCAGGGGCGGGAAACACCATATATTTT.

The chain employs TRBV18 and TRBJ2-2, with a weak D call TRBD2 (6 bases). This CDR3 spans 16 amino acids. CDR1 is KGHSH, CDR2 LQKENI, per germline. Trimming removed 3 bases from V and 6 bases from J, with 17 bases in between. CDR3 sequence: CASSPRDPSGAGELFF. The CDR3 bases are TGTGCCAGCTCACCGCGGGACCCTTCTGGGGCCGGGGAGCTGTTTTTT.

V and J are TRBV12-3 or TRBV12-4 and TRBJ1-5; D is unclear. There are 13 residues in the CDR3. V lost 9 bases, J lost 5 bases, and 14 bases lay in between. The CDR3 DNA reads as TGTGCCAGTCTCGACGGAGCAGATCAGCCCCAGCATTTT. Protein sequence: CASLDGADQPQHF.

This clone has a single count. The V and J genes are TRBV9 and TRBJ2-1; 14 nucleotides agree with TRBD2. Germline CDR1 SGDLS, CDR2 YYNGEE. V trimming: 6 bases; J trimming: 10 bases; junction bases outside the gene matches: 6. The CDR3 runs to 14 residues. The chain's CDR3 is CASIGTSGSGEQFF. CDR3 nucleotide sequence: TGTGCCAGCATCGGGACTAGCGGGAGCGGGGAGCAGTTCTTC.

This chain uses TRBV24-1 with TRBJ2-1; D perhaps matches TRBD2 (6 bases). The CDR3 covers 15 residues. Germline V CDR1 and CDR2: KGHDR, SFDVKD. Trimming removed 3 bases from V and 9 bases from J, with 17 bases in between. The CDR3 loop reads CATSDVGVGGAEQFF. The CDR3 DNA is TGTGCCACCAGTGATGTGGGCGTGGGAGGTGCTGAGCAGTTCTTC.

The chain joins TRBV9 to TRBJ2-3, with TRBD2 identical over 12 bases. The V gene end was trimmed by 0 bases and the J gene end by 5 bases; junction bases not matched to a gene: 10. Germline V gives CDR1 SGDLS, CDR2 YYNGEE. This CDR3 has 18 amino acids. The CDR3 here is CASSVALLAGGGEDTQYF. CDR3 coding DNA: TGTGCCAGCAGCGTAGCCCTACTAGCGGGAGGAGGGGAAGATACGCAGTATTTT.

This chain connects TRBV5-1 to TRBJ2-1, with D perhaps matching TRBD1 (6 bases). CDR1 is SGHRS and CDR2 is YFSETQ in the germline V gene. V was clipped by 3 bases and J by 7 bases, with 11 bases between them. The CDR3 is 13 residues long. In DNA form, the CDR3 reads TGCGCCAGCAGCTCAGGAAGGGGGAATGAGCAGTTCTTC. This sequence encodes CASSSGRGNEQFF.

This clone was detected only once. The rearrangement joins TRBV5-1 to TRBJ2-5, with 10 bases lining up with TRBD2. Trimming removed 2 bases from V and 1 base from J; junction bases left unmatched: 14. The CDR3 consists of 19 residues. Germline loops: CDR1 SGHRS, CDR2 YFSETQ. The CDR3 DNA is TGCGCCAGCAGCTTCGGTGAACTAGCGGGATACCGACCCCAAGAGACCCAGTACTTC. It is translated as CASSFGELAGYRPQETQYF.

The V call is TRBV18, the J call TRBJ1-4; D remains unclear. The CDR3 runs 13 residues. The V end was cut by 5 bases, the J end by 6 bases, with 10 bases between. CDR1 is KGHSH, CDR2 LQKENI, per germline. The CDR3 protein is CASSRSIDEKLFF. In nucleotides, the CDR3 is TGTGCCAGCTCAAGGAGTATTGATGAAAAACTGTTTTTT.

Here the CDR3 reads CAWSKDRSSYTLYF. Written as DNA, the CDR3 is TGTGCCTGGAGTAAAGATCGCAGTTCTTATACCCTGTACTTC. The chain links TRBV30 to TRBJ2-7; D remains ambiguous. V was trimmed by 2 bases and J by 12 bases, leaving 23 bases between them. CDR3 length: 14 residues. Germline values: CDR1 GTSNPN, CDR2 SVGIG (reference sequence).

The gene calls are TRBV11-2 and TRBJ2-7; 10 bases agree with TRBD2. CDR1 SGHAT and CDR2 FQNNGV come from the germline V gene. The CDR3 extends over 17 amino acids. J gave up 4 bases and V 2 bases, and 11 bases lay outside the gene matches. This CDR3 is CASSLTAGGISAYEQYF. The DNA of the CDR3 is TGTGCCAGCAGCTTAACAGCGGGAGGGATATCGGCATACGAGCAGTACTTC.